The 32 T cell receptor beta chains below were found in one sample sequenced in a study of response to subunit inactivated influenza vaccine. Using its own MiXCR run on the RT-PCR reads, TCRdb lists one record per CDR3 protein. In the table there are about 240,000 distinct CDR3 sequences, 12% of which are singletons. Sequencing used non-naive T cells sorted from PBMCs, obtained 14 to 15 days before vaccination. The receptors derive from a man aged 50 to 59 who received an inactivated influenza vaccine.

This clonotype was detected a few times. The chain combines TRBV20-1 with TRBJ2-7, with 14 bases identical to TRBD2. This CDR3 contains 16 residues. The germline gives CDR1 DFQATT, CDR2 SNEGSKA (reference sequence). V lost 6 bases to trimming and J lost 7 bases; unmatched junction nucleotides: 14. This chain's CDR3 is CSAIGRLAGGPAEQYF. DNA for the CDR3: TGCAGTGCCATAGGACGACTAGCGGGAGGGCCCGCAGAGCAGTACTTC.

This sequence joins TRBV20-1 and TRBJ2-7; 10 positions match TRBD2. With V trimmed by 1 base and J by 2 bases, 5 bases remained unmatched. CDR1 is DFQATT and CDR2 is SNEGSKA in the germline V gene (reference sequence). The CDR3 spans 15 residues. The CDR3 reads CSARASGRWTYEQYF. The CDR3 DNA reads TGCAGTGCTAGAGCTAGCGGGAGATGGACCTACGAGCAGTACTTC.

A few counts support this clonotype. V gene TRBV6-6 combines with J gene TRBJ1-4; possibly TRBD1 for D (5 bases). V lost 7 bases and J lost 8, with 14 bases in between. Germline V CDR1 and CDR2: MNHNY, SVGAGI (reference sequence). The CDR3 loop spans 13 amino acids. The CDR3 DNA reads TGTGCCAGCACTCAGGGTCGGGAGGAAAAACTGTTTTTT. Its translation is CASTQGREEKLFF.

This clonotype was seen a few times. V usage is TRBV29-1 and J usage is TRBJ1-5; no clear D gene. V gave up 8 bases and J gave up 0 bases, with 17 bases separating them. This CDR3 spans 15 amino acids. Germline-derived CDR1 and CDR2 are SQVTM and ANQGSEA. This chain's CDR3 is CSNQRAGYSNQPQHF. DNA of the CDR3: TGCAGCAACCAGAGGGCGGGCTATAGCAATCAGCCCCAGCATTTT.

The gene calls are TRBV6-5 and TRBJ1-2, with D possibly TRBD1 on 6 matching bases. Trimming removed 2 bases at V and 2 bases at J, with 12 bases between. This CDR3 region has 15 residues. Germline V lookup: CDR1 MNHEY, CDR2 SVGAGI. The CDR3 bases are TGTGCCAGCAGTTACGGTTCAGGGGCCAACTATGGCTACACCTTC. Translated: CASSYGSGANYGYTF.

This chain connects TRBV20-1 to TRBJ2-7; the D gene is possibly TRBD1 (6 bases). V lost 0 bases, J lost 3 bases, and 15 bases lay in between. This CDR3 comprises 15 residues. The germline V gene encodes CDR1 DFQATT and CDR2 SNEGSKA (reference sequence). The CDR3 DNA follows: TGCAGTGCTAGAGATCCACAGGGATCGGGCTACGAGCAGTACTTC. This encodes CSARDPQGSGYEQYF.

The chain links TRBV21-1 to TRBJ1-5; TRBD1, the table's D call, was not compared with the DNA. TRBV21-1 is shown as a pseudogene. The CDR3 totals 15 residues. The CDR3 sequence: CASSKVYRASQPQHF. CDR3 DNA sequence: TGTGCCAGCAGCAAAGTCTACAGGGCGAGTCAGCCCCAGCATTTT.

This clonotype was detected many times. The chain employs TRBV20-1 and TRBJ2-2; possible D gene TRBD1, 7 bases. The germline CDR1 and CDR2 sequences are DFQATT and SNEGSKA (reference sequence). The CDR3 totals 16 residues. Trimming pared 2 bases from V and 5 bases from J, leaving 18 bases between. As DNA, the CDR3 is TGCAGTGCTAGAAACCTCAGGGGGGTGGTTACCGGGGAGCTGTTTTTT. Its protein product is CSARNLRGVVTGELFF.

In regard to this clonotype: A much bigger clone sits one base away, suggesting this may be a read error. V gene TRBV29-1 combines with J gene TRBJ2-4; 7 bases agree with TRBD1. V shed 7 bases and J 2 bases; nucleotides not matched to a gene: 8. Germline lookup yields CDR1 SQVTM and CDR2 ANQGSEA. CDR3 length equals 14 residues. The CDR3 DNA follows: TGCAGCGCCCAGACAGGGCGAACCAAAAACATTCAGTACTTC. Its protein is CSAQTGRTKNIQYF.

This clonotype turned up a few times. The gene calls are TRBV6-2 or TRBV6-3 and TRBJ2-1; 9 bases fit TRBD2. The CDR3 runs 15 residues. CDR1 is MNHEY and CDR2 is SVGEGT in the germline V gene. Trimming removed 6 bases from V and 0 bases from J; junction bases left unmatched: 3. The CDR3 region is CASRSGGPSYNEQFF. CDR3 DNA: TGTGCCAGCAGGAGCGGGGGGCCCTCCTACAATGAGCAGTTCTTC.

This clonotype was found many times. The CDR3, as DNA: TGCAGTGCTACCGGGACTAGCGGGGGGCGGAGTGAGCAGTTCTTC. Residues: CSATGTSGGRSEQFF. The chain couples TRBV20-1 to TRBJ2-1, with TRBD2 matching over 15 bases. The germline V gene encodes CDR1 DFQATT and CDR2 SNEGSKA (reference sequence). The length of the CDR3 is 15 residues. V trimming: 4 bases; J trimming: 9 bases; junction bases outside the gene matches: 7.

This clonotype was seen ten or more times. The J gene is TRBJ2-3, the V gene TRBV20-1; D is unclear. V gave up 0 bases and J gave up 5 bases, with 9 bases separating them. Germline-derived CDR1 and CDR2 are DFQATT and SNEGSKA (reference sequence). This CDR3 spans 13 amino acids. The CDR3 bases are TGCAGTGCTAGAGAGCCACTTATAGATACGCAGTATTTT. It specifies CSAREPLIDTQYF.

This clonotype has a handful of counts. The chain employs TRBV29-1 and TRBJ2-5; D may be TRBD1 or TRBD2 (5 bases each). Germline-derived CDR1 and CDR2 are SQVTM and ANQGSEA. Trimming took off 4 bases at V and 7 bases at J, with 10 bases between the two ends. The CDR3 is 11 residues long. The CDR3 DNA sequence: TGCAGCGTTGGGGACCCGGGGACCCAGTACTTC. Translation gives CSVGDPGTQYF. Drawing the rest from reference TRBV29-1 and TRBJ2-5, the complete variable domain is SAVISQKPSRDICQRGTSLTIQCQVDSQVTMMFWYRQQPGQSLTLIATANQGSEATYESGFVIDKFPISRPNLTFSTLTVSNMSPEDSSIYLCSVGDPGTQYFGPGTRLLVL.

The rearrangement links TRBV5-5 to TRBJ1-6; D call uncertain. This CDR3 spans 15 amino acids. Trimming cost V 0 bases and J 7 bases, with 11 bases left between them. Germline CDR1 reads SGHKS; CDR2 reads YYEKEE (reference sequence). CDR3 sequence (DNA): TGTGCCAGCAGCTTGGATATCCCTGAGAATTCACCCCTCCACTTT. Translated, it gives CASSLDIPENSPLHF.

The chain uses TRBV5-6 and TRBJ1-1; TRBD1 matches 7 bases. J lost 6 bases, V lost 1 base, and 12 bases had no gene match. The length of the CDR3 is 16 residues. Germline CDR1 and CDR2: SGHDT and YYEEEE. CDR3 sequence reads: CASSLLAQRGLAEAFF. DNA for the CDR3: TGTGCCAGCAGCTTGTTAGCTCAAAGGGGGCTGGCTGAAGCTTTCTTT.

This clonotype was seen more than once but under ten times. The chain joins TRBV4-3 to TRBJ2-7, with D perhaps matching TRBD2 (6 bases). CDR3 length equals 18 residues. Germline V lookup: CDR1 LGHNA, CDR2 YSLEER. Between the trimmed V and J ends, which lost 2 bases and 4 bases, there was a span of 24 bases. The CDR3 nucleotides are TGCGCCAGCAGCCAACAACGCGATGCCGGGACTCTTCATTACGAGCAGTACTTC. Translation: CASSQQRDAGTLHYEQYF.

This clonotype was observed a handful of times. The V and J genes are TRBV6-5 and TRBJ2-7; unclear D gene. This CDR3 is built from 16 residues. Germline V lookup: CDR1 MNHEY, CDR2 SVGAGI. The V end lost 0 bases, the J end lost 0 bases, and 12 bases lay between the germline ends. The CDR3 protein is CASSYSSFTISYEQYF. CDR3 DNA sequence: TGTGCCAGCAGTTACTCCTCATTCACCATCTCCTACGAGCAGTACTTC.

This clonotype has just a few counts. The chain employs TRBV24-1 and TRBJ2-2, with TRBD2 matching over 8 bases. From germline, CDR1 is KGHDR and CDR2 SFDVKD. The CDR3 covers 20 residues. V shed 0 bases and J 0 bases; nucleotides not matched to a gene: 11. CDR3 nucleotides: TGTGCCACCAGTGATTTGCCGGGGGGGCGCAGGGAATCGAACACCGGGGAGCTGTTTTTT. It encodes CATSDLPGGRRESNTGELFF.

The table lists this clonotype with many counts. The chain carries TRBV4-2 and TRBJ1-1; maybe TRBD1 (6 bases). CDR1 LGHNA and CDR2 YNFKEQ come from the germline V gene. This CDR3 has 14 amino acids. V was cut by 6 bases and J by 0 bases, with 11 bases left in between. The DNA of the CDR3 is TGTGCCAGCAGTCGGACAGAAATGAACACTGAAGCTTTCTTT. Protein sequence: CASSRTEMNTEAFF.

The chain recombines TRBV12-3 or TRBV12-4 with TRBJ2-1; the match to TRBD2 covers 12 bases. The CDR3 is made up of 15 amino acids. With 3 bases clipped from V and 5 bases from J, the junction kept 2 bases outside the gene matches. For the CDR3, the DNA is TGTGCCAGCAGTTTGTGGACTAGCGGGGACAATGAGCAGTTCTTC. Residues: CASSLWTSGDNEQFF.

The V gene is TRBV10-1, the J gene TRBJ1-2, with D tentatively TRBD1 (5 bases). CDR3 length equals 14 residues. From germline, CDR1 is WNHNN and CDR2 SYGVQD (reference sequence). Trimming stripped 4 bases from V and 5 bases from J, with 14 bases between. The CDR3 loop reads CASSGQGDAYGYTF. The CDR3 nucleotides read TGCGCCAGCAGTGGACAAGGGGATGCATATGGCTACACCTTC.

A few counts support this clonotype. The chain joins TRBV20-1 to TRBJ2-7; 9 bases fit TRBD1. After removal of 1 base from V and 1 base from J, the junction contained 5 bases not matched to a gene. This CDR3 contains 15 residues. The germline V gene encodes CDR1 DFQATT and CDR2 SNEGSKA (reference sequence). The CDR3 is CSARGTGGLSYEQYF. CDR3 coding DNA: TGCAGTGCTAGAGGTACAGGGGGCTTGTCCTACGAGCAGTACTTC.

The sample holds a few counts of this clonotype. The chain couples TRBV4-3 to TRBJ2-5; D gene unclear. Looked up from germline, CDR1 is LGHNA and CDR2 is YSLEER. Trimming pared 1 base from V and 4 bases from J, leaving 7 bases between. The length of the CDR3 is 13 residues. DNA for the CDR3: TGCGCCAGCAGCCAAGCATGGGGAGAGACCCAGTACTTC. It yields the protein CASSQAWGETQYF.

The chain uses TRBV19 and TRBJ2-3; D unclear. The CDR3 contains 13 residues. Germline CDR1 reads LNHDA; CDR2 reads SQIVND (reference sequence). V lost 3 bases to trimming and J lost 4 bases, with 8 bases between them. CDR3 sequence (DNA): TGTGCCAGTAGTATGGTAGCTGCAGATACGCAGTATTTT. Translation gives CASSMVAADTQYF.

This clonotype was recorded at least ten times. The genes are TRBV29-1 and TRBJ2-3; TRBD2 matches at 10 bases. The J segment lost 3 bases and the V segment lost 7 bases, leaving 10 bases of the junction unmatched. Germline V CDR1 and CDR2: SQVTM, ANQGSEA. The CDR3 is made up of 15 amino acids. CDR3 DNA sequence: TGCAGCGCTGGGGCTAGCGGGAGTAGGACAGATACGCAGTATTTT. Translating gives CSAGASGSRTDTQYF.

This clonotype was picked up a small number of times. The genes are TRBV24-1 and TRBJ2-1; 9 nucleotides match TRBD2. The CDR3 loop spans 15 amino acids. V dropped 7 bases and J dropped 4; count of bases not matched to a gene: 7. Germline CDR1 KGHDR, CDR2 SFDVKD. The CDR3 region has the DNA TGTGCCACCAGCAGGCTAGCGGGATCGTACAATGAGCAGTTCTTC. Translating it yields CATSRLAGSYNEQFF.

In its sample, this clonotype was seen many times. This chain uses TRBV12-3 or TRBV12-4 with TRBJ1-2; no definite D call. V shed 3 bases and J shed 8 bases, with 13 bases lying between them. The CDR3 length is 13 residues. CDR3 DNA sequence: TGTGCCAGCAGTTTCACTGGGGTTCGGGGCTACACCTTC. Translated, it gives CASSFTGVRGYTF.

The V call is TRBV3-1, the J call TRBJ2-6; D is undetermined. The CDR3 is 14 amino acids. The ends were cut back, 4 bases at V and 2 bases at J, with 6 bases in the middle. Germline V CDR1 and CDR2: LGHDT, YNNKEL (reference sequence). In DNA, the CDR3 is TGTGCCAGCAGCCTCCGGACTGGGGCCAACGTCCTGACTTTC. This encodes CASSLRTGANVLTF. Full variable domain (remainder filled in from reference TRBV3-1 and TRBJ2-6): DTAVSQTPKYLVTQMGNDKSIKCEQNLGHDTMYWYKQDSKKFLKIMFSYNNKELIINETVPNRFSPKSPDKAHLNLHINSLELGDSAVYFCASSLRTGANVLTFGAGSRLTVL.

The V gene is TRBV3-1, the J gene TRBJ2-2, with 7 bases lining up with TRBD1. The V gene end was trimmed by 1 base and the J gene end by 1 base; junction bases not matched to a gene: 3. Germline V gene data show CDR1 as LGHDT and CDR2 as YNNKEL (reference sequence). This CDR3 contains 16 residues. The CDR3 DNA reads TGTGCCAGCAGCCAAGGCCGGGACAGGAACACCGGGGAGCTGTTTTTT. Translation gives CASSQGRDRNTGELFF.

The table lists this clonotype with a few counts. The chain uses TRBV6-2 or TRBV6-3 and TRBJ1-5; D unclear. The germline V and J ends were trimmed by 3 bases and 9 bases, with 9 bases remaining between them. This CDR3 is 12 amino acids long. Germline V gene data show CDR1 as MNHEY and CDR2 as SVGEGT. CDR3 in DNA: TGTGCCAGCAGTTATGCCGTTCGGCCCCAGCATTTT. Protein product: CASSYAVRPQHF.

This clonotype was found many times. V is TRBV12-3 or TRBV12-4 and J is TRBJ2-5; the match to TRBD1 covers 12 bases. J was trimmed by 6 bases and V by 8 bases; bases with no gene match: 10. The CDR3 loop spans 15 amino acids. CDR3 coding DNA: TGTGCCAGCGGGACGTGGCGGGACAGGGGGCAGACCCAGTACTTC. It specifies CASGTWRDRGQTQYF.

This clonotype came up many times. This chain links TRBV28 with TRBJ2-2; 7 bases fit TRBD1. The CDR3 length is 15 residues. V lost 8 bases, J lost 1 base, and 7 bases stayed unmatched. The V gene's germline CDR1 is MDHEN and CDR2 SYDVKM. This CDR3 reads CASRYRGLNTGELFF. The CDR3 region has the DNA TGTGCCAGCCGGTACAGGGGCTTGAACACCGGGGAGCTGTTTTTT.